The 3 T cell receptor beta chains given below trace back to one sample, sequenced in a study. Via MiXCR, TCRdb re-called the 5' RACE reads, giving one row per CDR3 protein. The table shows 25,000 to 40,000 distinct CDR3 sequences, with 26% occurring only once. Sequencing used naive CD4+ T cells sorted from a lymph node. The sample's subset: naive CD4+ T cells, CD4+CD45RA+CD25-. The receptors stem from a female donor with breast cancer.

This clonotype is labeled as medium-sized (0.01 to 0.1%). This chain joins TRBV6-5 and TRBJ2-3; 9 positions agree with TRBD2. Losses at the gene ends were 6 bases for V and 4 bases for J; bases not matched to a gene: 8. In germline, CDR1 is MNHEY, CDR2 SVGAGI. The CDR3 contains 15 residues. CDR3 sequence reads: CASRPSGTIPDTQYF. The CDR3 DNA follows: TGTGCCAGCAGACCTAGCGGGACGATCCCAGATACGCAGTATTTT.

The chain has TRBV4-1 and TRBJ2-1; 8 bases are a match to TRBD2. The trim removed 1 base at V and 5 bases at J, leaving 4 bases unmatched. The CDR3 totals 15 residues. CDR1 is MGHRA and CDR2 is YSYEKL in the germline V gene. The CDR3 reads CASSQAAGGHNEQFF. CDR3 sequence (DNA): TGCGCCAGCAGCCAAGCTGCGGGGGGCCACAATGAGCAGTTCTTC.

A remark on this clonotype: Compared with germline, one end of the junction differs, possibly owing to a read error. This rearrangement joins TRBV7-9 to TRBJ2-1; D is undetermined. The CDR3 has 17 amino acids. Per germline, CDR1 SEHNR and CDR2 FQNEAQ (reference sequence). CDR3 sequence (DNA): TGTGCCAGCGGCTTAGGAGTGGTCCAACAAAAATACAATGAGCAGTTCTTC. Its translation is CASGLGVVQQKYNEQFF.